A single sample is the source of the 32 T cell receptor beta chains below, sequenced in a study of Ad26.COV2.S vaccination and SARS-CoV-2 variants. The repertoire was sequenced with immunoSEQ multiplex PCR; TCRdb's copy has only in-frame clones and lacks some. The table lists around 320,000 clones, around 85% of them singletons. Treatment meaning: roughly 19 received Ad26.COV2.S at low or high dose, single or two shots; about 5 received placebo; per-sample allocation not given. Specimen acquisition occurred on day 63 following the initial vaccine or placebo injection. The sequences come from peripheral blood, collected in a trial of Ad26.COV2.S vaccine versus placebo. These receptor sequences come from a person between 18 and 65 years old who received the Ad26.COV2.S COVID-19 vaccine or a placebo.

V and J are TRBV23-1 and TRBJ2-1, with D possibly TRBD1 on 6 matching bases. TRBV23-1 is annotated as an ORF whose role is uncertain. The CDR3 consists of 18 residues. The germline V and J ends were trimmed by 2 bases and 4 bases, with 21 bases remaining between them. Here the CDR3 reads CASSQQNLLDSFYNEQFF. The CDR3 DNA reads as TGCGCCAGCAGTCAACAAAATCTATTGGACAGTTTTTACAATGAGCAGTTCTTC.

V is TRBV12-3 or TRBV12-4 and J is TRBJ1-2; D is perhaps TRBD1 (6 bases). Trimming took off 6 bases at V and 7 bases at J, with 12 bases between the two ends. The CDR3 consists of 12 residues. The CDR3 DNA reads TGTGCCAGCAGCTTACAGGGTACTGGCTACACCTTC. The encoded protein is CASSLQGTGYTF.

This chain joins TRBV5-1 and TRBJ1-4, with D unclear. Germline loops: CDR1 SGHRS, CDR2 YFSETQ. The germline V and J ends were trimmed by 3 bases and 7 bases, with 13 bases remaining between them. The CDR3 consists of 14 residues. The CDR3 nucleotides read TGCGCCAGCAGCTCGGGAGATTTTATTGAAAAACTGTTTTTT. The encoded protein is CASSSGDFIEKLFF.

This clone was seen once. This sequence joins TRBV15 and TRBJ1-6; D is possibly TRBD1 (6 bases). V gave up 6 bases and J gave up 7 bases, with 13 bases separating them. CDR1 and CDR2 from the germline V gene are LNHNV and YYDKDF (reference sequence). The CDR3 has 14 amino acids. CDR3 sequence (DNA): TGTGCCACCAGTCTGAACAGGGAAAATTCACCCCTCCACTTT. Translated: CATSLNRENSPLHF.

The chain links TRBV10-1 to TRBJ2-5; 7 bases are a match to TRBD2. Losses at the gene ends were 5 bases for V and 5 bases for J; bases not matched to a gene: 11. CDR1 is WNHNN, CDR2 SYGVQD, per germline (reference sequence). This CDR3 contains 15 residues. CDR3 nucleotide sequence: TGCGCCAGCAGTATTCATAGACTAGCTGGGGAGACCCAGTACTTC. Protein product: CASSIHRLAGETQYF.

This chain links TRBV6-1 with TRBJ1-5, with no clear D. Between the trimmed V and J ends, which lost 1 base and 6 bases, there was a span of 10 bases. The CDR3 length is 14 residues. Germline CDR1 MNHNS, CDR2 SASEGT. CDR3 region: CASSEEPEAQPQHF. The CDR3 DNA reads TGTGCCAGCAGTGAAGAACCGGAGGCTCAGCCCCAGCATTTT.

The rearrangement joins TRBV6-5 to TRBJ2-1; 7 nucleotides line up with TRBD1. After removal of 7 bases from V and 2 bases from J, the junction contained 8 bases not matched to a gene. The CDR3 length is 15 residues. Germline V CDR1 and CDR2: MNHEY, SVGAGI. The CDR3 spells CASNGQVRTYNEQFF. The CDR3 DNA sequence: TGTGCCAGCAACGGACAGGTGAGAACCTACAATGAGCAGTTCTTC.

The chain employs TRBV28 and TRBJ1-4; TRBD1 might be the D (6 bases). Looked up from germline, CDR1 is MDHEN and CDR2 is SYDVKM. The CDR3 has 13 amino acids. V was trimmed by 3 bases and J by 7 bases, leaving 9 bases between them. The CDR3 spells CASSFGGGEKLFF. The CDR3, as DNA: TGTGCCAGCAGTTTTGGAGGGGGTGAAAAACTGTTTTTT.

As concerns this clone: The junction departs from the called germline gene at one end, perhaps through a read error. The chain has TRBV12-5 and TRBJ2-5; D gene unclear. From germline, CDR1 is LGHNT and CDR2 FRNRAP. The CDR3 is 11 residues long. The CDR3 protein is CASGSEESQYF. The CDR3 DNA follows: TGTGCTAGTGGTTCCGAGGAGAGCCAGTACTTC.

V usage is TRBV9 and J usage is TRBJ2-2; no clear D gene. This CDR3 has 13 residues. Trimming left V 3 bases short and J 7 bases short, with 10 bases between. CDR1 is SGDLS, CDR2 YYNGEE, per germline. This CDR3 reads CASSARGNGELFF. In nucleotides, the CDR3 is TGTGCCAGCAGCGCTCGCGGTAACGGGGAGCTGTTTTTT.

This sequence joins TRBV3-1 (or the pseudogene TRBV3-2) and TRBJ1-2, with D possibly TRBD1 on 6 matching bases. Germline V gene sequence: CDR1 LGHDT, CDR2 YNNKEL (reference sequence). V lost 4 bases and J 11 bases, leaving 17 bases between the germline ends. The CDR3 has 13 residues. The CDR3 DNA reads TGTGCCAGCAGCCGGAACAGGGATGCTGGTTACACCTTC. It codes for CASSRNRDAGYTF.

The V call is TRBV2, the J call TRBJ2-1; unclear D gene. The CDR3 spans 17 residues. Germline CDR1 reads SNHLY; CDR2 reads FYNNEI. V lost 3 bases and J lost 1, with 16 bases in between. The CDR3 DNA is TGTGCCAGCAGTGAGATCCCCGGCTTTACTTCCTACAATGAGCAGTTCTTC. Its protein is CASSEIPGFTSYNEQFF.

The V call is TRBV29-1, the J call TRBJ1-2; D remains ambiguous. The germline V and J ends were trimmed by 0 bases and 3 bases, with 8 bases remaining between them. This CDR3 region has 13 residues. The germline gives CDR1 SQVTM, CDR2 ANQGSEA. DNA of the CDR3: TGCAGCGTTGAAGAGGTAATATACTATGGCTACACCTTC. It yields the protein CSVEEVIYYGYTF.

V gene TRBV28 combines with J gene TRBJ1-2; D perhaps matches TRBD1 (6 bases). The germline V gene encodes CDR1 MDHEN and CDR2 SYDVKM. The CDR3 covers 13 residues. V lost 6 bases and J 8 bases, leaving 16 bases between the germline ends. DNA for the CDR3: TGTGCCAGCAGCCCCCGGGGGGCGCGCGGCTACACCTTC. Amino acids: CASSPRGARGYTF.

The rearrangement joins TRBV2 to TRBJ2-1; perhaps TRBD2 as D (7 bases). The CDR3 is 15 residues long. Trimming removed 0 bases from V and 5 bases from J, with 11 bases in between. Germline loops: CDR1 SNHLY, CDR2 FYNNEI. The CDR3: CASSEARGGNNEQFF. In nucleotides, the CDR3 is TGTGCCAGCAGTGAAGCTAGGGGGGGGAACAATGAGCAGTTCTTC. Full variable domain (outside the CDR3, taken from reference TRBV2 and TRBJ2-1): EPEVTQTPSHQVTQMGQEVILRCVPISNHLYFYWYRQILGQKVEFLVSFYNNEISEKSEIFDDQFSVERPDGSNFTLKIRSTKLEDSAMYFCASSEARGGNNEQFFGPGTRLTVL.

The CDR3 sequence: CASSVGLAGRWDTQYF. DNA of the CDR3: TGTGCCAGCAGCGTTGGACTAGCGGGGAGGTGGGATACGCAGTATTTT. The genes are TRBV7-9 and TRBJ2-3, with 12 bases that match TRBD2. Germline lookup yields CDR1 SEHNR and CDR2 FQNEAQ (reference sequence). J was trimmed by 6 bases and V by 5 bases; bases with no gene match: 9. The CDR3 length is 16 residues.

The V gene is TRBV28, the J gene TRBJ1-4; possible D gene TRBD1, 5 bases. CDR3 size: 14 residues. The germline V gene encodes CDR1 MDHEN and CDR2 SYDVKM. V lost 4 bases and J lost 14, with 20 bases in between. DNA for the CDR3: TGTGCCAGCAGTTCCGGGACTACAACCCTAATCCTGTTTTTT. Its translation is CASSSGTTTLILFF. The complete variable domain, with remaining parts taken from reference TRBV28 and TRBJ1-4, reads DVKVTQSSRYLVKRTGEKVFLECVQDMDHENMFWYRQDPGLGLRLIYFSYDVKMKEKGDIPEGYSVSREKKERFSLILESASTNQTSMYLCASSSGTTTLILFFGSGTQLSVL.

The chain links TRBV28 to TRBJ2-7, with D unresolved. CDR3 length: 12 residues. Trimming took off 4 bases at V and 1 base at J, with 5 bases between the two ends. Looked up from germline, CDR1 is MDHEN and CDR2 is SYDVKM. CDR3 protein: CASSSRSYEQYF. The CDR3 DNA sequence: TGTGCCAGCAGTTCGCGATCCTACGAGCAGTACTTC.

The chain links TRBV18 to TRBJ2-1; 9 positions match TRBD1. V was pared by 3 bases and J by 6 bases, with 6 bases of the junction left unmatched. This CDR3 region has 15 residues. Germline V gene lookup returns CDR1 KGHSH and CDR2 LQKENI. CDR3 loop: CASSPRQGDGNEQFF. CDR3 sequence (DNA): TGTGCCAGCTCACCTAGACAGGGGGATGGCAATGAGCAGTTCTTC.

This sequence joins TRBV21-1 and TRBJ1-2; TRBD1 is the table's D call and was not checked against the DNA. TRBV21-1 is labeled a pseudogene. CDR3 length: 15 residues. CDR3 loop: CASSMRFATGYGYTF. DNA for the CDR3: TGTGCCAGCAGCATGAGGTTCGCGACAGGCTATGGCTACACCTTC.

The CDR3 spells CASSPGQRRGEQFF. For the CDR3, the DNA is TGTGCCAGCAGCCCGGGGCAGAGGAGAGGAGAGCAGTTCTTC. V is TRBV9 and J is TRBJ2-1; tentatively, D is TRBD1 or TRBD2 (5 bases each). Germline CDR1 is SGDLS and CDR2 is YYNGEE. CDR3 length equals 14 residues. The V end lost 4 bases, the J end lost 10 bases, and 18 bases lay between the germline ends.

The chain joins TRBV11-3 to TRBJ1-6; the D is unclear. Germline CDR1 is SGHNT and CDR2 is YENEEA. Between the trimmed V and J ends, which lost 1 base and 6 bases, there was a span of 4 bases. The CDR3 length is 13 residues. The CDR3 region has the DNA TGTGCCAGCAGCTTAGGAACTAATTCACCCCTCCACTTT. Its translation: CASSLGTNSPLHF.

The chain links TRBV6-5 to TRBJ2-1; TRBD1 is a possible D gene (6 bases). The V end lost 7 bases, the J end lost 7 bases, and 14 bases lay between the germline ends. The germline V gene has CDR1 MNHEY and CDR2 SVGAGI. The CDR3 extends over 13 amino acids. The CDR3 coding sequence is TGTGCCAGCATTTTCGACAGGCCTAATGAGCAGTTCTTC. It yields the protein CASIFDRPNEQFF.

The genes are TRBV6-5 and TRBJ1-3, with D unclear. Trimming took 7 bases from V and 2 from J, leaving 9 bases between them. Germline CDR1 MNHEY, CDR2 SVGAGI. The CDR3 spans 13 residues. The CDR3 coding sequence is TGTGCCAGCACTTCTAGACCTGGAAACACCATATATTTT. This sequence encodes CASTSRPGNTIYF.

The chain employs TRBV18 and TRBJ1-6; weak D call: TRBD1 (5 bases). In germline, CDR1 is KGHSH, CDR2 LQKENI. This CDR3 comprises 14 residues. With 3 bases removed from V and 6 bases from J, the gap between germline ends came to 9 bases. CDR3 DNA: TGTGCCAGCTCACCCCGGGACTTTAATTCACCCCTCCACTTT. Encoded protein: CASSPRDFNSPLHF.

The V and J genes are TRBV5-1 and TRBJ2-5, with 8 nucleotides matching TRBD2. CDR3 length equals 16 residues. The germline gives CDR1 SGHRS, CDR2 YFSETQ. With V trimmed by 5 bases and J by 2 bases, 11 bases remained unmatched. The CDR3 coding sequence is TGCGCCAGCAGGAGAAATCTAGCGGGCGAACAAGAGACCCAGTACTTC. Amino acids: CASRRNLAGEQETQYF.

The chain combines TRBV6-5 with TRBJ1-1; tentative D call: TRBD1 (5 bases). Trimming pared 0 bases from V and 0 bases from J, leaving 8 bases between. CDR1 and CDR2 (germline): MNHEY, SVGAGI. The CDR3 loop spans 15 amino acids. Here the CDR3 reads CASSYSQGLNTEAFF. The CDR3 bases are TGTGCCAGCAGTTACTCGCAGGGCTTGAACACTGAAGCTTTCTTT.

V is TRBV5-4 and J is TRBJ1-2; D ambiguous. CDR3 length: 13 amino acids. Germline-derived CDR1 and CDR2 are SGHNT and YYREEE (reference sequence). V was pared by 4 bases and J by 5 bases, with 12 bases between. This CDR3 is CASSHYSAYGYTF. DNA for the CDR3: TGTGCCAGCAGCCACTACTCAGCTTATGGCTACACCTTC.

This chain links TRBV7-9 with TRBJ1-3; D unresolved. Germline assignment: CDR1 SEHNR and CDR2 FQNEAQ (reference sequence). This CDR3 is 14 amino acids long. The V gene lost 0 bases and the J gene lost 1 base, with 4 bases spanning the gap. CDR3 sequence (DNA): TGTGCCAGCAGCTTAGCCTTGTCTGGAAACACCATATATTTT. Its translation: CASSLALSGNTIYF.

The rearrangement joins TRBV6-4 to TRBJ1-6, with 10 bases identical to TRBD1. The V and J ends lost 2 bases and 10 bases, in that order; junction bases with no gene match: 11. Germline V gene lookup returns CDR1 MRHNA and CDR2 SNTAGT. This CDR3 is built from 17 residues. CDR3 protein: CASSDTPAGTGDSPLHF. CDR3 DNA sequence: TGTGCCAGCAGTGACACTCCGGCCGGGACAGGGGACTCACCCCTCCACTTT.

The genes are TRBV7-3 and TRBJ2-5, with unresolved D. The CDR3 loop spans 13 amino acids. Trimming took 0 bases from V and 2 from J, leaving 4 bases between them. Germline CDR1 is SGHTA and CDR2 is FQGTGA. CDR3 amino acids: CASSLTVQETQYF. CDR3 nucleotides: TGTGCCAGCAGCTTAACCGTACAAGAGACCCAGTACTTC. Full variable domain (missing parts from reference TRBV7-3 and TRBJ2-5): GAGVSQTPSNKVTEKGKYVELRCDPISGHTALYWYRQSLGQGPEFLIYFQGTGAADDSGLPNDRFFAVRPEGSVSTLKIQRTERGDSAVYLCASSLTVQETQYFGPGTRLLVL.

This clone was detected once. CDR3 residues: CASSHPPHGELFF. The CDR3 DNA sequence: TGTGCCAGCAGCCACCCCCCCCACGGGGAGCTGTTTTTT. The chain recombines TRBV3-1 (or the pseudogene TRBV3-2) with TRBJ2-2; D call uncertain. Germline V gene lookup returns CDR1 LGHDT and CDR2 YNNKEL (reference sequence). V lost 3 bases, J lost 7 bases, and 9 bases lay in between. This CDR3 is built from 13 residues.